A single sample gave rise to the 23 T cell receptor beta chains below, sequenced in a study of blood T cell repertoires in COVID-19. Profiled with immunoSEQ multiplex PCR; TCRdb holds only in-frame clones, not every one. The sample records about 71,000 clones, 86% being singletons. The specimen sequenced was peripheral blood. Receptors were obtained from a man aged 25-40 years with acute or convalescent COVID-19.

J is TRBJ1-2 and V is TRBV24-1; D gene ambiguous. The CDR3 contains 13 residues. Per the germline V gene, CDR1 is KGHDR and CDR2 is SFDVKD. V gave up 3 bases and J gave up 4 bases, with 8 bases separating them. This CDR3 is CATSDHKFYGYTF. CDR3 nucleotide sequence: TGTGCCACCAGTGATCACAAGTTCTATGGCTACACCTTC.

This sequence joins TRBV11-3 and TRBJ2-7, with 7 positions matching TRBD1. With 5 bases clipped from V and 7 bases from J, the junction kept 11 bases outside the gene matches. Germline CDR1 reads SGHNT; CDR2 reads YENEEA. The CDR3 totals 14 residues. In DNA form, the CDR3 reads TGTGCCAGCAGCGCCCGACAGGGTTCGGGAGAGCAGTACTTC. Its translation: CASSARQGSGEQYF. Based on the CDR3 plus reference TRBV11-3 and TRBJ2-7, the full variable domain is EAGVVQSPRYKIIEKKQPVAFWCNPISGHNTLYWYLQNLGQGPELLIRYENEEAVDDSQLPKDRFSAERLKGVDSTLKIQPAELGDSAVYLCASSARQGSGEQYFGPGTRLTVT.

The V call is TRBV19, the J call TRBJ1-4, with TRBD1 identical over 8 bases. CDR1 is LNHDA, CDR2 SQIVND, per germline (reference sequence). V was pared by 5 bases and J by 3 bases, with 8 bases of the junction left unmatched. This CDR3 is 16 amino acids long. DNA for the CDR3: TGTGCCAGTAGTCCCGACAGGGGTAGGGCTAATGAAAAACTGTTTTTT. It yields the protein CASSPDRGRANEKLFF.

This sequence joins TRBV2 and TRBJ2-6; possible D gene TRBD1, 5 bases. V shed 4 bases and J shed 0 bases, with 10 bases lying between them. Germline V gene lookup returns CDR1 SNHLY and CDR2 FYNNEI. The CDR3 is 16 residues long. The CDR3 bases are TGTGCCAGCAGTGGAGACAGCGCCTCTGGGGCCAACGTCCTGACTTTC. It specifies CASSGDSASGANVLTF.

The CDR3 loop is CASSPGPGGYTEAFF. The CDR3 coding sequence is TGTGCCAGCAGCCCAGGCCCAGGGGGCTACACTGAAGCTTTCTTT. V usage is TRBV9 and J usage is TRBJ1-1; TRBD1 aligns across 8 bases. The CDR3 has 15 residues. Losses at the gene ends were 4 bases for V and 3 bases for J; bases not matched to a gene: 8. Germline assignment: CDR1 SGDLS and CDR2 YYNGEE.

V is TRBV5-1 and J is TRBJ2-7; no firm D call. Germline assignment: CDR1 SGHRS and CDR2 YFSETQ. CDR3 length equals 14 residues. V was trimmed by 3 bases and J by 1 base, leaving 11 bases between them. CDR3 sequence reads: CASSSVSDSYEQYF. The CDR3 DNA reads as TGCGCCAGCAGCTCCGTCAGCGATTCCTACGAGCAGTACTTC. Complete variable domain (other parts from reference TRBV5-1 and TRBJ2-7): KAGVTQTPRYLIKTRGQQVTLSCSPISGHRSVSWYQQTPGQGLQFLFEYFSETQRNKGNFPGRFSGRQFSNSRSEMNVSTLELGDSALYLCASSSVSDSYEQYFGPGTRLTVT.

CDR3 sequence (DNA): TGCGCCAGCAGCCTACTAGTGAACTCCTACAATGAGCAGTTCTTC. Translating it yields CASSLLVNSYNEQFF. This chain links TRBV4-3 with TRBJ2-1, with D perhaps matching TRBD2 (5 bases). The CDR3 loop spans 15 amino acids. Per germline, CDR1 LGHNA and CDR2 YSLEER. V gave up 4 bases and J gave up 0 bases, with 10 bases separating them.

The J gene is TRBJ2-3, the V gene TRBV6-5, with D unresolved. CDR1 MNHEY and CDR2 SVGAGI come from the germline V gene. The V end lost 2 bases, the J end lost 0 bases, and 9 bases lay between the germline ends. CDR3 length: 15 residues. In nucleotides, the CDR3 is TGTGCCAGCAGTTACCGACATTCCAGCACAGATACGCAGTATTTT. Translation: CASSYRHSSTDTQYF.

This clone came up once. The V call is TRBV19, the J call TRBJ1-5, with D hard to call. This CDR3 contains 13 residues. Between the trimmed V and J ends, which lost 5 bases and 5 bases, there was a span of 10 bases. CDR1 is LNHDA and CDR2 is SQIVND in the germline V gene (reference sequence). The CDR3 spells CASSVRPYQPQHF. Written as DNA, the CDR3 is TGTGCCAGTAGTGTCAGGCCCTATCAGCCCCAGCATTTT.

V is TRBV4-3 and J is TRBJ1-4; a weak D match, TRBD1 (6 bases). Trimming took off 0 bases at V and 10 bases at J, with 15 bases between the two ends. Germline loops: CDR1 LGHNA, CDR2 YSLEER. The CDR3 runs 15 residues. The CDR3 DNA sequence: TGCGCCAGCAGCCAAGACGGGGGGGGCCCTGGAAAACTGTTTTTT. Translated: CASSQDGGGPGKLFF.

V and J are TRBV10-3 and TRBJ2-5; D remains ambiguous. Trimming shortened V by 8 bases and J by 2 bases, and 9 bases separated the two germline ends. The CDR3 is 12 residues long. Germline loops: CDR1 ENHRY, CDR2 SYGVKD. CDR3 residues: CAIGRQQETQYF. CDR3 DNA: TGTGCCATCGGCCGCCAACAAGAGACCCAGTACTTC.

The chain uses TRBV5-1 and TRBJ1-2; D possibly corresponds to TRBD1 (6 bases). This CDR3 is built from 13 residues. Germline loops: CDR1 SGHRS, CDR2 YFSETQ. Trimming shortened V by 3 bases and J by 2 bases, and 8 bases separated the two germline ends. The CDR3 DNA sequence: TGCGCCAGCAGCTCCGGACAGAACTATGGCTACACCTTC. As protein: CASSSGQNYGYTF. The full variable domain, with the rest looked up from reference TRBV5-1 and TRBJ1-2, is KAGVTQTPRYLIKTRGQQVTLSCSPISGHRSVSWYQQTPGQGLQFLFEYFSETQRNKGNFPGRFSGRQFSNSRSEMNVSTLELGDSALYLCASSSGQNYGYTFGSGTRLTVV.

This chain connects TRBV21-1 to TRBJ2-1; the table names TRBD1, a call not compared with the DNA. TRBV21-1 is classified as a pseudogene. This CDR3 comprises 16 residues. The CDR3 coding sequence is TGTGCCAGCAGCTTACACAGGGGGCTAAACCACAATGAGCAGTTCTTC. It translates to CASSLHRGLNHNEQFF.

The rearrangement uses TRBV19 and TRBJ2-7; 10 nucleotides agree with TRBD1. The V segment lost 1 base and the J segment 7 bases; nucleotides outside the gene matches: 4. Per germline, CDR1 LNHDA and CDR2 SQIVND (reference sequence). This CDR3 is 14 amino acids long. CDR3 DNA sequence: TGTGCCAGTAGTATAGGGGACAGGGGATGGGAGCAGTACTTC. It translates to CASSIGDRGWEQYF.

J is TRBJ1-2 and V is TRBV20-1; no definite D call. V lost 3 bases, J lost 2 bases, and 4 bases lay in between. The CDR3 contains 11 residues. CDR1 and CDR2 from the germline V gene are DFQATT and SNEGSKA (reference sequence). The CDR3 protein is CSASSNYGYTF. The CDR3 DNA sequence: TGCAGTGCTAGTTCAAACTATGGCTACACCTTC.

This clone has at least ten counts. V gene TRBV27 combines with J gene TRBJ2-1, with D perhaps matching TRBD1 (5 bases). Germline loops: CDR1 MNHEY, CDR2 SMNVEV (reference sequence). This CDR3 region has 13 residues. With 8 bases removed from V and 4 bases from J, the gap between germline ends came to 12 bases. The CDR3 sequence is CASGPRDYNEQFF. For the CDR3, the DNA is TGTGCCAGCGGACCCAGGGATTACAATGAGCAGTTCTTC.

The V and J genes are TRBV6-6 and TRBJ2-3; 9 nucleotides line up with TRBD1. The germline gives CDR1 MNHNY, CDR2 SVGAGI (reference sequence). CDR3 length: 16 residues. The trim removed 2 bases at V and 1 base at J, leaving 4 bases unmatched. CDR3 sequence (DNA): TGTGCCAGCAGTTACGGGTGGACAGGGGGCACAGATACGCAGTATTTT. The encoded protein is CASSYGWTGGTDTQYF.

This rearrangement joins TRBV5-1 to TRBJ1-5; weak D call: TRBD1 (6 bases). V gave up 4 bases and J gave up 5 bases, with 19 bases separating them. CDR1 and CDR2 (germline): SGHRS, YFSETQ. The CDR3 has 16 residues. CDR3 loop: CASSPTLGGDYQPQHF. The CDR3 nucleotides are TGCGCCAGCAGCCCCACCCTAGGGGGGGACTATCAGCCCCAGCATTTT.

This clone was recorded only once. The chain carries TRBV5-6 and TRBJ1-2, with no clear D. The V gene lost 0 bases and the J gene lost 6 bases, with 12 bases spanning the gap. This CDR3 contains 14 residues. CDR1 and CDR2 from the germline V gene are SGHDT and YYEEEE. CDR3 sequence: CASSLEWAGNGYTF. In nucleotides, the CDR3 is TGTGCCAGCAGCTTGGAGTGGGCGGGTAATGGCTACACCTTC.

The chain joins TRBV12-3 or TRBV12-4 to TRBJ1-5; maybe TRBD1 (6 bases). The CDR3 is 13 amino acids. Between the trimmed V and J ends, which lost 4 bases and 2 bases, there was a span of 6 bases. This CDR3 is CASSSGGNQPQHF. DNA for the CDR3: TGTGCCAGCAGTTCAGGGGGCAATCAGCCCCAGCATTTT.

The table lists this clone with a few counts. This chain uses TRBV5-4 with TRBJ1-2; TRBD1 matches 12 bases. Germline V lookup: CDR1 SGHNT, CDR2 YYREEE (reference sequence). This CDR3 comprises 16 residues. After removal of 0 bases from V and 3 bases from J, the junction contained 3 bases not matched to a gene. The CDR3 protein is CASSLAGTGGDYGYTF. CDR3 in DNA: TGTGCCAGCAGCTTGGCCGGGACAGGGGGCGACTATGGCTACACCTTC. The full variable domain, with the rest looked up from reference TRBV5-4 and TRBJ1-2, is ETGVTQSPTHLIKTRGQQVTLRCSSQSGHNTVSWYQQALGQGPQFIFQYYREEENGRGNFPPRFSGLQFPNYSSELNVNALELDDSALYLCASSLAGTGGDYGYTFGSGTRLTVV.

This clone came up once. The chain carries TRBV7-2 and TRBJ2-1; 11 nucleotides line up with TRBD1. CDR1 is SGHTA, CDR2 FQGNSA, per germline. This CDR3 spans 14 amino acids. V lost 6 bases, J lost 7 bases, and 5 bases stayed unmatched. The CDR3 DNA reads TGTGCCAGCAGTCCGGACAGGGGGCGAAATGAGCAGTTCTTC. Its protein is CASSPDRGRNEQFF.

The genes are TRBV6-5 and TRBJ1-2, with D hard to call. The germline V gene encodes CDR1 MNHEY and CDR2 SVGAGI. The CDR3 totals 15 residues. Deletions cut 6 bases from V and 0 bases from J, with 14 bases between. CDR3 protein: CASSPREVTNYGYTF. As DNA, the CDR3 is TGTGCCAGCAGCCCACGAGAAGTTACTAACTATGGCTACACCTTC.